This TCR beta chain was identified during a study of blood T cell repertoires in COVID-19. Assay used: immunoSEQ multiplex PCR; TCRdb lists only in-frame clones, some missing. The sample consists of around 310,000 clones, 80% to 95% of them appearing once. The CDR3 has 15 residues. Germline CDR1 reads LNHDA; CDR2 reads SQIVND (reference sequence). The junction had 7 bases not matched to a gene; V was cut back by 3 bases and J by 3 bases. This TCR was recovered from a woman in her thirties with COVID-19, enrolled during active disease. What was sequenced was peripheral blood. The rearrangement links TRBV19 to TRBJ2-5; 7 bases map to TRBD2. The CDR3 loop is CASSITSELKETQYF. Here the CDR3 DNA reads TGTGCCAGTAGTATTACTAGCGAACTAAAAGAGACCCAGTACTTC.